Listed below are T cell receptor beta chains from one sample, sequenced in a study of T cell repertoires in cytomegalovirus infection. TCRdb itself ran the reads through MiXCR, one entry per CDR3 protein. The table has roughly 630,000 distinct CDR3 sequences, more than 20% seen once; the top ten hold approximately 8%. The specimen was CD8+ T cells from PBMCs. The receptors were gathered from a human donor in good health (CMV status not recorded). Some clones in this sample may be carry-over from other donors' samples. Each CDR3 is given with its conserved first and last residue. Fields, in order: D gene, CDR3 length, J gene, V gene, clone size, CDR3 protein, CDR3 DNA. The D gene is left open where the match is weak. Clone size is not always given. Where it is, it says once, few, many or a class for expanded clones.

>TRBD2|20|TRBJ2-2|TRBV6-5|many
CASSYATGLAGGPNTGELFF
TGTGCCAGCAGTTACGCAACCGGACTAGCGGGGGGTCCTAACACCGGGGAGCTGTTTTTT
>TRBD1|13|TRBJ1-1|TRBV7-9|few
CASSFGTDSKAFF
TGTGCCAGCAGCTTTGGGACAGACTCTAAAGCTTTCTTT
>-|15|TRBJ1-1|TRBV28|-
CASSSMTVGYTEAFF
TGTGCCAGCAGCTCTATGACAGTAGGATACACTGAAGCTTTCTTT
>-|11|TRBJ1-1|TRBV2|few
CASRSFTEAFF
TGTGCCAGCAGGTCGTTCACTGAAGCTTTCTTT
>TRBD1|15|TRBJ1-5|TRBV29-1|-
CSVALGQGSNQPQHF
TGCAGCGTTGCCTTAGGACAGGGGAGCAATCAGCCCCAGCATTTT
>-|14|TRBJ1-1|TRBV7-2|-
CDSSLPDMNTEAFF
TGTGACAGCAGCTTGCCAGATATGAACACTGAAGCTTTCTTT
>TRBD1|14|TRBJ1-1|TRBV6-1|-
CASKAGGKYTEAFF
TGTGCCAGCAAGGCAGGGGGAAAGTACACTGAAGCTTTCTTT
>-|15|TRBJ2-2|TRBV6-6|many
CASSQGSRYTGELFF
TGTGCCAGCAGCCAAGGGTCGAGATACACCGGGGAGCTGTTTTTT
>-|14|TRBJ1-6|TRBV6-5|-
CASSWSGLGSPLHF
TGTGCCAGCAGTTGGAGCGGGCTTGGTTCACCCCTCCACTTT
>-|17|TRBJ2-1|TRBV7-6|-
CASSLGGGGGGSNEQFF
TGTGCCAGCAGCTTAGGAGGGGGGGGGGGGGGGAGTAATGAGCAGTTCTTC
>-|15|TRBJ2-1|TRBV28|many
CASSLYSESNNEQFF
TGTGCCAGCAGTTTATACAGCGAGAGTAACAATGAGCAGTTCTTC
>TRBD1|15|TRBJ2-5|TRBV7-3|-
CASSLEDRVQETQYF
TGTGCCAGCAGCTTAGAGGACAGGGTTCAAGAGACCCAGTACTTC
>TRBD1|14|TRBJ1-2|TRBV2|few
CASSDETGNYGYTF
TGTGCCAGCAGTGACGAGACAGGGAATTATGGCTACACCTTC
>TRBD2|15|TRBJ2-7|TRBV7-9|-
CASSSRAGGPLEQYF
TGTGCCAGCAGCTCCCGAGCGGGGGGGCCTCTGGAGCAGTACTTC